This is a list of T cell receptor beta chains from one sample in a study of T-cell memory formation after mild COVID-19. TCRdb redid the calling of the 5' RACE reads with MiXCR, one entry per CDR3 protein. This table has 450,000 to 650,000 distinct CDR3 sequences, under 20% appearing once. The specimen sequenced was PBMCs or a T cell subset sorted from them (not recorded which). The receptors come from an adult woman who had mild COVID-19 (a few samples of this study predate the infection). Cell type and time point are not known. The CDR3 runs from the conserved cysteine through the conserved F or W. Each record gives: J gene, clone size, V gene, D gene, CDR3 protein, CDR3 DNA. The D gene is left open where the match is weak. Clone sizes are given selectively: once, few, many, or a class where the clone is expanded.

j_call: TRBJ1-2; clone_size: few; v_call: TRBV29-1; d_call: -; cdr3_aa: CSVYPNRAYGYTF; cdr3_nt: TGCAGCGTTTACCCGAACAGGGCCTATGGCTACACCTTC
j_call: TRBJ2-2; clone_size: -; v_call: TRBV19; d_call: -; cdr3_aa: CASSDRAGPNTGELFF; cdr3_nt: TGTGCCAGTAGTGATCGGGCGGGACCGAACACCGGGGAGCTGTTTTTT
j_call: TRBJ1-4; clone_size: -; v_call: TRBV30; d_call: -; cdr3_aa: CAWSGASAGNEKLFF; cdr3_nt: TGTGCCTGGAGTGGGGCCAGCGCTGGTAATGAAAAACTGTTTTTT
j_call: TRBJ2-3; clone_size: few; v_call: TRBV7-2; d_call: -; cdr3_aa: CASSLVGYRGGTDTQYF; cdr3_nt: TGTGCCAGCAGCTTAGTAGGATACAGGGGAGGGACAGATACGCAGTATTTT
j_call: TRBJ2-7; clone_size: -; v_call: TRBV6-5; d_call: -; cdr3_aa: CAADIGGSREQYF; cdr3_nt: TGTGCCGCTGATATAGGGGGGAGCCGGGAGCAGTACTTC
j_call: TRBJ1-2; clone_size: few; v_call: TRBV12-3/TRBV12-4; d_call: TRBD1; cdr3_aa: CASRKTGALYGYTF; cdr3_nt: TGTGCCAGCAGAAAGACAGGGGCCCTCTATGGCTACACCTTC
j_call: TRBJ2-1; clone_size: few; v_call: TRBV7-8; d_call: TRBD1; cdr3_aa: CASSPWDREDNEQFF; cdr3_nt: TGTGCCAGCAGCCCGTGGGACAGGGAAGACAATGAGCAGTTCTTC
j_call: TRBJ1-4; clone_size: -; v_call: TRBV9; d_call: TRBD1; cdr3_aa: CASSVGETGIATNEKLFF; cdr3_nt: TGTGCCAGCAGCGTAGGAGAGACAGGGATCGCAACTAATGAAAAACTGTTTTTT
j_call: TRBJ2-7; clone_size: few; v_call: TRBV30; d_call: -; cdr3_aa: CAWDFNHEQYF; cdr3_nt: TGTGCCTGGGATTTCAACCACGAGCAGTACTTC
j_call: TRBJ2-7; clone_size: few; v_call: TRBV6-5; d_call: -; cdr3_aa: CASRSPSWGFYEQYF; cdr3_nt: TGTGCCAGCCGCTCGCCCAGTTGGGGGTTCTACGAGCAGTACTTC
j_call: TRBJ2-5; clone_size: few; v_call: TRBV5-1; d_call: -; cdr3_aa: CASSLIVQETQYF; cdr3_nt: TGCGCCAGCAGCTTAATAGTCCAAGAGACCCAGTACTTC
j_call: TRBJ2-2; clone_size: many; v_call: TRBV4-1; d_call: TRBD2; cdr3_aa: CASSHGTSGSRTGELFF; cdr3_nt: TGCGCCAGCAGCCATGGTACTAGCGGGAGTCGCACCGGGGAGCTGTTTTTT
j_call: TRBJ2-1; clone_size: few; v_call: TRBV29-1; d_call: -; cdr3_aa: CSELRGQRHNEQFF; cdr3_nt: TGCAGCGAACTGCGGGGACAGCGACACAATGAGCAGTTCTTC
j_call: TRBJ2-7; clone_size: -; v_call: TRBV6-5; d_call: TRBD2; cdr3_aa: CASSHGLAGRYEQYF; cdr3_nt: TGTGCCAGCAGTCACGGACTAGCGGGACGTTACGAGCAGTACTTC
j_call: TRBJ1-2; clone_size: many; v_call: TRBV27; d_call: -; cdr3_aa: CASSFSARANYGYTF; cdr3_nt: TGTGCCAGCAGTTTCTCTGCGAGGGCTAACTATGGCTACACCTTC
j_call: TRBJ1-1; clone_size: many; v_call: TRBV19; d_call: -; cdr3_aa: CASSIPGTANTEAFF; cdr3_nt: TGTGCCAGTAGTATCCCCGGGACTGCGAACACTGAAGCTTTCTTT
j_call: TRBJ1-1; clone_size: -; v_call: TRBV6-5; d_call: TRBD1; cdr3_aa: CASSTQQGRGTEAFF; cdr3_nt: TGTGCCAGCAGTACCCAACAGGGGAGAGGCACTGAAGCTTTCTTT
j_call: TRBJ2-7; clone_size: -; v_call: TRBV11-2; d_call: -; cdr3_aa: CASSPPKVTGSEQYF; cdr3_nt: TGTGCCAGCAGCCCCCCGAAGGTGACAGGCTCCGAGCAGTACTTC
j_call: TRBJ2-5; clone_size: few; v_call: TRBV6-5; d_call: -; cdr3_aa: CASRGEDLFQETQYF; cdr3_nt: TGTGCCAGCAGGGGGGAAGACTTATTTCAAGAGACCCAGTACTTC
j_call: TRBJ1-4; clone_size: many; v_call: TRBV6-6; d_call: TRBD1; cdr3_aa: CASRPRQGRVEKLFF; cdr3_nt: TGTGCCAGCAGACCCCGACAGGGTCGGGTTGAAAAACTGTTTTTT
j_call: TRBJ2-7; clone_size: -; v_call: TRBV4-1; d_call: -; cdr3_aa: CASSQGGRGGSYEQYF; cdr3_nt: TGCGCCAGCAGCCAAGGAGGGAGAGGAGGCTCCTACGAGCAGTACTTC
j_call: TRBJ2-7; clone_size: few; v_call: TRBV7-6; d_call: -; cdr3_aa: CASSLEIGGEQYF; cdr3_nt: TGTGCCAGCAGCTTAGAAATCGGTGGCGAGCAGTACTTC
j_call: TRBJ1-1; clone_size: few; v_call: TRBV25-1; d_call: -; cdr3_aa: CASSGGGWTEAFF; cdr3_nt: TGTGCCAGCAGCGGGGGGGGCTGGACTGAAGCTTTCTTT
j_call: TRBJ2-7; clone_size: few; v_call: TRBV27; d_call: -; cdr3_aa: CASSFYNRVYEQYF; cdr3_nt: TGTGCCAGCAGTTTCTACAACAGGGTCTACGAGCAGTACTTC
j_call: TRBJ2-4; clone_size: few; v_call: TRBV2; d_call: -; cdr3_aa: CASSVTGRAKNIQYF; cdr3_nt: TGTGCCAGCAGTGTGACAGGGAGGGCCAAAAACATTCAGTACTTC
j_call: TRBJ2-1; clone_size: -; v_call: TRBV27; d_call: -; cdr3_aa: CASSPPIPRGNEQFF; cdr3_nt: TGTGCCAGCAGTCCCCCAATTCCCCGAGGCAATGAGCAGTTCTTC
j_call: TRBJ2-1; clone_size: -; v_call: TRBV7-2; d_call: -; cdr3_aa: CASSAGLFSEQFF; cdr3_nt: TGTGCCAGCAGCGCCGGACTATTCAGTGAGCAGTTCTTC
j_call: TRBJ2-3; clone_size: -; v_call: TRBV7-2; d_call: -; cdr3_aa: CASSFLETDTQYF; cdr3_nt: TGTGCCAGCAGCTTCTTGGAAACAGATACGCAGTATTTT
j_call: TRBJ2-2; clone_size: few; v_call: TRBV5-4; d_call: TRBD2; cdr3_aa: CASRRTGLVATGELFF; cdr3_nt: TGTGCCAGCAGGAGAACGGGACTAGTAGCCACCGGGGAGCTGTTTTTT
j_call: TRBJ2-7; clone_size: -; v_call: TRBV7-2; d_call: -; cdr3_aa: CASSYYSSNEQYF; cdr3_nt: TGTGCCAGCAGTTACTATAGCAGCAACGAGCAGTACTTC
j_call: TRBJ2-3; clone_size: few; v_call: TRBV7-9; d_call: -; cdr3_aa: CASSPWGVVDTQYF; cdr3_nt: TGTGCCAGCAGCCCTTGGGGGGTCGTAGATACGCAGTATTTT
j_call: TRBJ2-7; clone_size: -; v_call: TRBV3-1; d_call: -; cdr3_aa: CASSRQEGYEQYF; cdr3_nt: TGTGCCAGCAGTCGGCAGGAAGGCTACGAGCAGTACTTC
j_call: TRBJ2-2; clone_size: -; v_call: TRBV12-3/TRBV12-4; d_call: -; cdr3_aa: CASSPQGYTGELFF; cdr3_nt: TGTGCCAGCAGTCCCCAGGGGTACACCGGGGAGCTGTTTTTT
j_call: TRBJ1-6; clone_size: -; v_call: TRBV7-8; d_call: TRBD1; cdr3_aa: CASSLDRGAYNSPLHF; cdr3_nt: TGTGCCAGCAGCTTAGACAGGGGGGCCTATAATTCACCCCTCCACTTT
j_call: TRBJ1-1; clone_size: -; v_call: TRBV12-3/TRBV12-4; d_call: -; cdr3_aa: CASRPPGIKHTEAFF; cdr3_nt: TGTGCCAGCAGGCCGCCCGGGATAAAGCACACTGAAGCTTTCTTT
j_call: TRBJ1-1; clone_size: -; v_call: TRBV9; d_call: TRBD1; cdr3_aa: CASSVTGGNAEAFF; cdr3_nt: TGTGCCAGCAGCGTAACAGGGGGTAACGCTGAAGCTTTCTTT
j_call: TRBJ2-5; clone_size: few; v_call: TRBV14; d_call: -; cdr3_aa: CASSQDGKSQETQYF; cdr3_nt: TGTGCCAGCAGCCAGGACGGTAAAAGCCAAGAGACCCAGTACTTC
j_call: TRBJ2-6; clone_size: few; v_call: TRBV27; d_call: -; cdr3_aa: CASSPFGLGANVLTF; cdr3_nt: TGTGCCAGCAGTCCCTTCGGGCTGGGGGCCAACGTCCTGACTTTC
j_call: TRBJ1-1; clone_size: many; v_call: TRBV7-8; d_call: TRBD1; cdr3_aa: CASSARGQGRMAFF; cdr3_nt: TGTGCCAGCAGCGCTAGGGGACAGGGAAGGATGGCTTTCTTT
j_call: TRBJ2-1; clone_size: many; v_call: TRBV29-1; d_call: -; cdr3_aa: CSLITGGRTYNEQFF; cdr3_nt: TGCAGCCTTATTACGGGGGGCCGAACTTACAATGAGCAGTTCTTC
j_call: TRBJ2-1; clone_size: few; v_call: TRBV30; d_call: -; cdr3_aa: CAWGRFSYNEQFF; cdr3_nt: TGTGCCTGGGGAAGGTTCTCCTACAATGAGCAGTTCTTC
j_call: TRBJ2-7; clone_size: few; v_call: TRBV15; d_call: -; cdr3_aa: CATSRVVGRAEQYF; cdr3_nt: TGTGCCACCAGCAGAGTAGTTGGACGGGCTGAGCAGTACTTC
j_call: TRBJ1-1; clone_size: few; v_call: TRBV5-4; d_call: TRBD1; cdr3_aa: CASSSPDREAFF; cdr3_nt: TGTGCCAGCAGCTCGCCGGACAGGGAAGCTTTCTTT
j_call: TRBJ2-5; clone_size: few; v_call: TRBV4-3; d_call: -; cdr3_aa: CASSQDLRGLEETQYF; cdr3_nt: TGCGCCAGCAGCCAAGATTTACGCGGCTTGGAAGAGACCCAGTACTTC
j_call: TRBJ2-7; clone_size: few; v_call: TRBV15; d_call: TRBD2; cdr3_aa: CATSRGLAGGRSSYEQYF; cdr3_nt: TGTGCCACCAGCAGAGGACTAGCGGGAGGGAGGAGCTCCTACGAGCAGTACTTC
j_call: TRBJ2-7; clone_size: -; v_call: TRBV12-3/TRBV12-4; d_call: TRBD2; cdr3_aa: CASRFMRTSGRDYTYEQYF; cdr3_nt: TGTGCCAGCAGATTTATGCGGACTAGCGGGAGAGATTACACTTACGAGCAGTACTTC
j_call: TRBJ2-7; clone_size: few; v_call: TRBV6-6; d_call: TRBD1; cdr3_aa: CASSMPGTGLSYEQYF; cdr3_nt: TGTGCCAGCAGTATGCCTGGGACAGGACTCTCCTACGAGCAGTACTTC
j_call: TRBJ2-7; clone_size: few; v_call: TRBV5-1; d_call: TRBD2; cdr3_aa: CASRPGTRPYEQYF; cdr3_nt: TGCGCCAGCAGACCCGGGACTAGACCCTACGAGCAGTACTTC
j_call: TRBJ1-5; clone_size: few; v_call: TRBV19; d_call: -; cdr3_aa: CASRKTDSNQPQHF; cdr3_nt: TGTGCCAGTAGGAAAACGGATAGCAATCAGCCCCAGCATTTT
j_call: TRBJ2-7; clone_size: -; v_call: TRBV6-7; d_call: TRBD1; cdr3_aa: CASSPFRETGRNWYEQYF; cdr3_nt: TGTGCCAGCAGTCCTTTTCGCGAGACAGGGCGGAATTGGTACGAGCAGTACTTC
j_call: TRBJ1-5; clone_size: -; v_call: TRBV12-3/TRBV12-4; d_call: TRBD1; cdr3_aa: CASSGTGGVQPQHF; cdr3_nt: TGTGCCAGCAGTGGGACAGGGGGTGTGCAGCCCCAGCATTTT
j_call: TRBJ1-4; clone_size: once; v_call: TRBV6-6; d_call: -; cdr3_aa: CASSYQRPTRNEKLFF; cdr3_nt: TGTGCCAGCAGTTACCAGCGGCCCACAAGGAATGAAAAACTGTTTTTT
j_call: TRBJ2-1; clone_size: -; v_call: TRBV6-2/TRBV6-3; d_call: -; cdr3_aa: CASSQRSEYNEQFF; cdr3_nt: TGTGCCAGCAGTCAGCGTAGCGAATACAATGAGCAGTTCTTC
j_call: TRBJ1-2; clone_size: -; v_call: TRBV9; d_call: -; cdr3_aa: CASSGRRRSGNNYGYTF; cdr3_nt: TGTGCCAGCAGCGGCCGCAGGAGGTCAGGGAATAACTATGGCTACACCTTC